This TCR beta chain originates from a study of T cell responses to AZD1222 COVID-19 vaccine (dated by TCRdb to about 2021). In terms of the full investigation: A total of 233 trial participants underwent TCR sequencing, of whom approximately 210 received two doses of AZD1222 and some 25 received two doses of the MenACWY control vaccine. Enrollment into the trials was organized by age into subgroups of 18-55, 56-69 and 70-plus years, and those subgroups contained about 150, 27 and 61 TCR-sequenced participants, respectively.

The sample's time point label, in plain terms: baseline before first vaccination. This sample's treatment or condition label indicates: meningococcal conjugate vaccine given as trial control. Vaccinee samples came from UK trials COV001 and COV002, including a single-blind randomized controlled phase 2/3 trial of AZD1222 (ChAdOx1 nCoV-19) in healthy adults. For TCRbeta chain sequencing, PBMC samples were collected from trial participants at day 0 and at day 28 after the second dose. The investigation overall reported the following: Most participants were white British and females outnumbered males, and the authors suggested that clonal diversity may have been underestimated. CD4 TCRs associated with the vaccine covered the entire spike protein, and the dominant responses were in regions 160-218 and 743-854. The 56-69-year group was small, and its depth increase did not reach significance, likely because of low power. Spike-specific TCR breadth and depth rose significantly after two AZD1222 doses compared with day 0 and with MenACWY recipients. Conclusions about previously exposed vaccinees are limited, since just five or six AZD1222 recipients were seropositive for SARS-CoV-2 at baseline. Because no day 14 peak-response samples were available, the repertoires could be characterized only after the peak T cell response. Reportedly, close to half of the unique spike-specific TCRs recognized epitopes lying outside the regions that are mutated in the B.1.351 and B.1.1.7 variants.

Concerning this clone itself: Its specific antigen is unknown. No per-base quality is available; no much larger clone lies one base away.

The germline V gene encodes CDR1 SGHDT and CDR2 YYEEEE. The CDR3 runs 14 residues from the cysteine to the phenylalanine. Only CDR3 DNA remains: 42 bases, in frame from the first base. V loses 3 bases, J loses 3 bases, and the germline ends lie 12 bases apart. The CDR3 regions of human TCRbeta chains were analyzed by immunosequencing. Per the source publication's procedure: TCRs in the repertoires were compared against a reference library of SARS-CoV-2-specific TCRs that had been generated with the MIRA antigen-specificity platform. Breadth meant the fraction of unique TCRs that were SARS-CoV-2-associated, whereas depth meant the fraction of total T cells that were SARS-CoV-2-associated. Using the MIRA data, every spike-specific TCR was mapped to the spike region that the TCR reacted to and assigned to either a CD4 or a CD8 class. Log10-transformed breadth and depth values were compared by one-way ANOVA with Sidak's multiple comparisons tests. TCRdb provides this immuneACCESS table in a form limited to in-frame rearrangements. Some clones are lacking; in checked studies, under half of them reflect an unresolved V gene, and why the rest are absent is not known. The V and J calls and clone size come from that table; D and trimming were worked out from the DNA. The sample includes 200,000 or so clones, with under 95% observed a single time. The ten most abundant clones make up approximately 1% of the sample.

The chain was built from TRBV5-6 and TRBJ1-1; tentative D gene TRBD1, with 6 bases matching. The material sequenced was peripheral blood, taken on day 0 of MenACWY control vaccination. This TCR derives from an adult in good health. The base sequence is TGTGCCAGCAGCTCGAGAACAGGGTACACTGAAGCTTTCTTT. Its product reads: CASSSRTGYTEAFF.